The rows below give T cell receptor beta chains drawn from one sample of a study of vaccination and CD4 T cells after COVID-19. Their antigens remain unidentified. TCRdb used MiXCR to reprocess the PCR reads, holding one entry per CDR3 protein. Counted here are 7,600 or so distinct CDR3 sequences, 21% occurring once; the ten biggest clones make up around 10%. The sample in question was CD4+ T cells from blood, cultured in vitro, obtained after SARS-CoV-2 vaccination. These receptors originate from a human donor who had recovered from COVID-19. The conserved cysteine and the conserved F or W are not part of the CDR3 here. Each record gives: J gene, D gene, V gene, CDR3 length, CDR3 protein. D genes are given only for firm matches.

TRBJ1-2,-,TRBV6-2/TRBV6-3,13,ASSLRGGSIDGYT
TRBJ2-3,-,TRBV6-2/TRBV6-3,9,ASSGGGTQY
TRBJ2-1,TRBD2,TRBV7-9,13,ASSPTGLVIGEQF
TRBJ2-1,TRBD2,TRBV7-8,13,ASSFLAGAYNEQF
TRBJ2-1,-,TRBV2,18,ASSGRARFTGSSSYNEQF
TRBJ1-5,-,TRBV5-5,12,ASNRPGGNQPQH
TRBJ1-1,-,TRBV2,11,ASSVRTNTEAF
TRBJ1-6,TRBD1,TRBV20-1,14,SARVGTGAYNSPLH
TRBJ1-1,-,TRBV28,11,ASRSSGVSEAF
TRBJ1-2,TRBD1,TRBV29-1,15,SVDKVAGGDNNYGYT
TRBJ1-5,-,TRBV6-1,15,ASSGGSRRLSNQPQH
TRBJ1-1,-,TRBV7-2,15,ASSPSSSGVQNTEAF
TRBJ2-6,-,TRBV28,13,ASRTPGSGANVLT
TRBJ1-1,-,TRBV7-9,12,ASSAQDWGTEAF
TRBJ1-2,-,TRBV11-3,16,ASSFQGFRVGVPLGYT
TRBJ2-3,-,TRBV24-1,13,ATSDLPRGTDTQY
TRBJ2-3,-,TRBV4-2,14,ASSQGLLLDTDTQY
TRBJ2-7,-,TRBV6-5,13,ASSFGLPNSYEQY
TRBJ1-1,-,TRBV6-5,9,ASSYEGGAF
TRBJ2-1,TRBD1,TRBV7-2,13,ASSSQTGGYNEQF
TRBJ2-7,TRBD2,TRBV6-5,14,ASSYYGTSSSYEQY
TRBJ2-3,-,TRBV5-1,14,ASRELGWSSTDTQY
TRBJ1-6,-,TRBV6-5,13,ASSYSGAERSPLH
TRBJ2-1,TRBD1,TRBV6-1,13,ASFPRQGAYNEQF
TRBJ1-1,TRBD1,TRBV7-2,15,ASSLAPGQGANTEAF
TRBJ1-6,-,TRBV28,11,ASSLLYNSPLH
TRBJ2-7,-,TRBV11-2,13,ASSLDRIRGSEQY
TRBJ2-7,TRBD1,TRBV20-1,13,SARGDRGLSHEQY
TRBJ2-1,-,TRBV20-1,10,SAGSSYNEQF
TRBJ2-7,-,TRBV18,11,ASSPDSSYEQY
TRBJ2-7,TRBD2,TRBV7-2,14,ASSPTGLDPTYEQY
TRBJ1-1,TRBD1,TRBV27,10,ASSLGQGSAF